Listed below are T cell receptor beta chains from one sample, sequenced in a study of T cell responses to AZD1222 COVID-19 vaccine. Produced via immunoSEQ multiplex PCR; TCRdb's table is partial and in-frame only. The data hold 84,000 or so clones, with about 88% observed a single time. Sequences were derived from peripheral blood, sampled on day 0 of AZD1222 vaccination. Every receptor here comes from an adult in good health. Each CDR3 is given without its conserved first and last residue. Some rows have no size entry. The others give once, few or many, or a class for an expanded clone.

TRBV28,TRBJ1-1,.,ASMQRQGYGNTEAF
TRBV6-5,TRBJ2-7,.,ASRPRQGVPYEQY
TRBV28,TRBJ2-7,once,ASNYATGNYEQY
TRBV25-1,TRBJ2-1,once,ASSESPGQGREQF
TRBV7-2,TRBJ2-1,.,ASRNRGLGGSYNEQF
TRBV27,TRBJ1-2,.,ASSLAGGDGYT
TRBV4-1,TRBJ2-7,.,ASSPRQGKYEQY
TRBV9,TRBJ1-5,.,ASSVGVQAENQPQH
TRBV27,TRBJ2-7,.,ASSSVTGAEQY
TRBV5-4,TRBJ1-2,.,ASSSPLTNYGYT
TRBV24-1,TRBJ2-7,.,ATSPDRNSYEQY
TRBV5-8,TRBJ2-1,.,ASSLDRANEQF
TRBV5-5,TRBJ1-2,.,ASSGSRDYGYT
TRBV5-1,TRBJ2-1,.,ASNGAYEQF
TRBV4-2,TRBJ1-5,.,ASSPGQGNQPQH
TRBV2,TRBJ2-6,.,ASNGRGSSGANVLT
TRBV24-1,TRBJ2-3,.,ASSGGSTDTQY
TRBV19,TRBJ1-4,once,ASSMAAVIWTGEKLF
TRBV10-3,TRBJ1-5,.,ATGPESNQPQH
TRBV6-5,TRBJ2-7,.,ASTPGDKTYEQY
TRBV7-2,TRBJ2-7,.,ASRESRDRVHEQY
TRBV25-1,TRBJ2-7,.,ASSATGTREQY
TRBV28,TRBJ2-5,.,ASIAGGGQETQY
TRBV29-1,TRBJ1-3,.,SVTGSSGNTIY
TRBV27,TRBJ2-5,.,ASGRGGRETQY
TRBV14,TRBJ2-7,.,ASSQEKGIPEQY
TRBV6-1,TRBJ2-7,.,ASSESGGKAVEQY
TRBV7-8,TRBJ1-1,few,ASSRGGQANTEAF
TRBV10-2,TRBJ2-1,once,AIWSGTGWNEQF
TRBV11-2,TRBJ2-1,once,ASTLQARSYNEQF